Shown below are 17 T cell receptor beta chains from a single sample sequenced in a study of cytomegalovirus exposure and HLA in healthy donors. It was with 60 Vbeta and 13 Jbeta primers that the PCR ran. Data came from immunoSEQ multiplex PCR; TCRdb stores just in-frame clones and leaves some out. The sample consists of 150,000 to 200,000 clones, over 65% of them appearing once. Source material: PBMCs. The receptors originated from a woman aged 55-69 years in good health and CMV-seropositive.

Only one count was recorded for this clone. The chain joins TRBV18 to TRBJ2-5; D might be TRBD1 (6 bases). Per the germline V gene, CDR1 is KGHSH and CDR2 is LQKENI. The CDR3 runs to 16 residues. V gave up 2 bases and J gave up 5 bases, with 18 bases separating them. The CDR3 reads CASSPNSGHGEETQYF. Written as DNA, the CDR3 is TGTGCCAGCTCACCAAACTCGGGACACGGTGAGGAGACCCAGTACTTC.

This clone showed up just a few times. This chain uses TRBV5-4 with TRBJ1-6; weak D call: TRBD1 (5 bases). Looked up from germline, CDR1 is SGHNT and CDR2 is YYREEE (reference sequence). The CDR3 runs 15 residues. V lost 3 bases to trimming and J lost 3 bases, with 10 bases between them. The chain's CDR3 is CASSSGHSYNSPLHF. For the CDR3, the DNA is TGTGCCAGCAGCTCCGGACATAGCTATAATTCACCCCTCCACTTT.

The gene calls are TRBV6-6 and TRBJ1-2; 10 bases map to TRBD1. Germline assignment: CDR1 MNHNY and CDR2 SVGAGI (reference sequence). The V segment lost 2 bases and the J segment 5 bases; nucleotides outside the gene matches: 5. The CDR3 totals 15 residues. The CDR3 bases are TGTGCCAGCAGTTACAGCGGGACAGGGGATTATGGCTACACCTTC. Amino acids: CASSYSGTGDYGYTF.

V gene TRBV7-3 combines with J gene TRBJ2-1, with TRBD2 matching over 9 bases. Trimming cost V 1 base and J 5 bases; bases outside gene matches: 6. The CDR3 is 16 residues long. Germline CDR1 SGHTA, CDR2 FQGTGA. CDR3 region: CASSLSGSGGDNEQFF. CDR3 DNA: TGTGCCAGCAGCTTAAGCGGTAGCGGGGGTGACAATGAGCAGTTCTTC.

J is TRBJ2-3 and V is TRBV5-4; TRBD1 matches 9 bases. V lost 4 bases and J lost 2; bases outside the gene matches: 5. In germline, CDR1 is SGHNT, CDR2 YYREEE (reference sequence). This CDR3 contains 15 residues. This chain's CDR3 is CASSPRDRDTDTQYF. The CDR3 region has the DNA TGTGCCAGCAGCCCTCGGGACAGGGACACAGATACGCAGTATTTT.

The V call is TRBV28, the J call TRBJ1-2; D gene unclear. Germline lookup yields CDR1 MDHEN and CDR2 SYDVKM. The CDR3 sequence is 12 residues long. V lost 2 bases to trimming and J lost 3 bases, with 4 bases between them. CDR3 sequence (DNA): TGTGCCAGCAGTTTACTCCACTATGGCTACACCTTC. This encodes CASSLLHYGYTF.

The J gene is TRBJ2-3, the V gene TRBV29-1; D might be TRBD1 (5 bases). The CDR3 is made up of 15 amino acids. Germline CDR1 reads SQVTM; CDR2 reads ANQGSEA. Trimming stripped 6 bases from V and 2 bases from J, with 18 bases between. The CDR3 nucleotides read TGCAGCGTCGCCCTACCTGATGGGGCCACAGATACGCAGTATTTT. Its translation: CSVALPDGATDTQYF.

V is TRBV27 and J is TRBJ2-5, with TRBD2 identical over 8 bases. Germline V lookup: CDR1 MNHEY, CDR2 SMNVEV (reference sequence). There are 15 residues in the CDR3. The trim removed 5 bases at V and 2 bases at J, leaving 7 bases unmatched. This CDR3 is CASSPLAGLQETQYF. The CDR3 region has the DNA TGTGCCAGCAGTCCCCTAGCGGGTTTACAAGAGACCCAGTACTTC.

This clone was seen a few times. The genes are TRBV4-1 and TRBJ2-3, with 9 positions matching TRBD2. In germline, CDR1 is MGHRA, CDR2 YSYEKL. V lost 3 bases and J lost 3; bases outside the gene matches: 13. The CDR3 spans 18 residues. CDR3 region: CASSQEFLAGVRTDTQYF. The CDR3 region has the DNA TGCGCCAGCAGCCAGGAGTTCTTAGCGGGAGTAAGAACAGATACGCAGTATTTT.

Worth noting for this clone: In the same sample, other DNA sequences code for this CDR3. The CDR3 coding sequence is TGTGCCAGCAGCTTAGCCCGGGACAGCTCCTACGAGCAGTACTTC. It translates to CASSLARDSSYEQYF. This sequence joins TRBV7-2 and TRBJ2-7; the match to TRBD1 covers 7 bases. The V gene's germline CDR1 is SGHTA and CDR2 FQGNSA. The CDR3 covers 15 residues. The V gene end was trimmed by 0 bases and the J gene end by 0 bases; junction bases not matched to a gene: 2.

This clone came up once. The chain is built from TRBV9 and TRBJ1-2; TRBD1 matches 7 bases. CDR3 size: 14 residues. V shed 3 bases, J shed 4 bases, and the junction held 6 bases outside the gene matches. Germline V gene lookup returns CDR1 SGDLS and CDR2 YYNGEE. The DNA for the CDR3 is TGTGCCAGCAGCGCCCAGACAGGGTTCTATGGCTACACCTTC. It encodes CASSAQTGFYGYTF. Looking up the rest from reference TRBV9 and TRBJ1-2 gives the full variable domain: DSGVTQTPKHLITATGQRVTLRCSPRSGDLSVYWYQQSLDQGLQFLIQYYNGEERAKGNILERFSAQQFPDLHSELNLSSLELGDSALYFCASSAQTGFYGYTFGSGTRLTVV.

This chain's CDR3 is CASSVGVADQETQYF. CDR3 bases: TGTGCCAGCAGCGTAGGGGTAGCGGACCAAGAGACCCAGTACTTC. The rearrangement joins TRBV9 to TRBJ2-5, with a possible D match to TRBD2 (6 bases). The V and J ends lost 0 bases and 0 bases respectively, with 9 bases between them. CDR1 SGDLS and CDR2 YYNGEE come from the germline V gene. The CDR3 runs 15 residues.

V usage is TRBV6-1 and J usage is TRBJ2-7; 8 positions match TRBD2. Germline V lookup: CDR1 MNHNS, CDR2 SASEGT. The CDR3 extends over 15 amino acids. The J segment lost 6 bases and the V segment lost 6 bases, leaving 13 bases of the junction unmatched. The CDR3 region is CASRKTYGGEIEQYF. The CDR3 nucleotides are TGTGCCAGCAGAAAAACTTACGGGGGGGAAATCGAGCAGTACTTC.

The chain joins TRBV27 to TRBJ1-1; tentatively, D is TRBD1 (5 bases). Germline V gives CDR1 MNHEY, CDR2 SMNVEV (reference sequence). V lost 2 bases and J 4 bases, leaving 14 bases between the germline ends. The CDR3 is 15 amino acids. CDR3 in DNA: TGTGCCAGCAGTTTAGCCCCTCAGGGTTTCACTGAAGCTTTCTTT. The encoded protein is CASSLAPQGFTEAFF.

The CDR3 DNA is TGTGCCAGCAGCGCGGGAGGGGGTGGCTACACCTTC. Protein product: CASSAGGGGYTF. The chain links TRBV5-5 to TRBJ1-2; D is possibly TRBD1 (6 bases). CDR1 is SGHKS, CDR2 YYEKEE, per germline (reference sequence). This CDR3 has 12 amino acids. Trimming left V 4 bases short and J 7 bases short, with 11 bases between.

The rearrangement joins TRBV19 to TRBJ2-5; maybe TRBD1 (6 bases). The CDR3 is 15 amino acids. Looked up from germline, CDR1 is LNHDA and CDR2 is SQIVND (reference sequence). Trimming took off 3 bases at V and 4 bases at J, with 15 bases between the two ends. Here the CDR3 reads CASSIGGSPGETQYF. The CDR3 DNA reads TGTGCCAGTAGTATTGGGGGCTCACCGGGAGAGACCCAGTACTTC.

This clone has a handful of counts. The chain employs TRBV27 and TRBJ2-3; D is undetermined. The CDR3 spans 13 residues. V lost 2 bases and J 7 bases, leaving 10 bases between the germline ends. CDR1 is MNHEY and CDR2 is SMNVEV in the germline V gene (reference sequence). The CDR3 sequence: CASSLGQINTQYF. CDR3 DNA: TGTGCCAGCAGTTTAGGTCAGATTAATACGCAGTATTTT.